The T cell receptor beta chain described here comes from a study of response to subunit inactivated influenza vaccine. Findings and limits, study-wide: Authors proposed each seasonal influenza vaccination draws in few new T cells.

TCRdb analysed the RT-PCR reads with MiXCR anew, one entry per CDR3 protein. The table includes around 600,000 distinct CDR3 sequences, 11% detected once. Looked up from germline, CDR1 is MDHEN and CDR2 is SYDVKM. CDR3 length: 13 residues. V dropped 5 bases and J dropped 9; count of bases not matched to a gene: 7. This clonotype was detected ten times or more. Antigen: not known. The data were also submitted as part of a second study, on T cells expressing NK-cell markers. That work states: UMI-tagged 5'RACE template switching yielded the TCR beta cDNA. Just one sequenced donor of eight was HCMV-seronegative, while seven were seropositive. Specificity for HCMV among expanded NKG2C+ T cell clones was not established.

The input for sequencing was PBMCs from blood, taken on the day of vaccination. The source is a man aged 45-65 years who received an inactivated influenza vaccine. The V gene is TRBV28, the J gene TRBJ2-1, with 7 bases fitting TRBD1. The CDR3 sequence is CASSPTGVGEQFF. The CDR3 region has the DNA TGTGCCAGCAGTCCTACAGGGGTGGGTGAGCAGTTCTTC.